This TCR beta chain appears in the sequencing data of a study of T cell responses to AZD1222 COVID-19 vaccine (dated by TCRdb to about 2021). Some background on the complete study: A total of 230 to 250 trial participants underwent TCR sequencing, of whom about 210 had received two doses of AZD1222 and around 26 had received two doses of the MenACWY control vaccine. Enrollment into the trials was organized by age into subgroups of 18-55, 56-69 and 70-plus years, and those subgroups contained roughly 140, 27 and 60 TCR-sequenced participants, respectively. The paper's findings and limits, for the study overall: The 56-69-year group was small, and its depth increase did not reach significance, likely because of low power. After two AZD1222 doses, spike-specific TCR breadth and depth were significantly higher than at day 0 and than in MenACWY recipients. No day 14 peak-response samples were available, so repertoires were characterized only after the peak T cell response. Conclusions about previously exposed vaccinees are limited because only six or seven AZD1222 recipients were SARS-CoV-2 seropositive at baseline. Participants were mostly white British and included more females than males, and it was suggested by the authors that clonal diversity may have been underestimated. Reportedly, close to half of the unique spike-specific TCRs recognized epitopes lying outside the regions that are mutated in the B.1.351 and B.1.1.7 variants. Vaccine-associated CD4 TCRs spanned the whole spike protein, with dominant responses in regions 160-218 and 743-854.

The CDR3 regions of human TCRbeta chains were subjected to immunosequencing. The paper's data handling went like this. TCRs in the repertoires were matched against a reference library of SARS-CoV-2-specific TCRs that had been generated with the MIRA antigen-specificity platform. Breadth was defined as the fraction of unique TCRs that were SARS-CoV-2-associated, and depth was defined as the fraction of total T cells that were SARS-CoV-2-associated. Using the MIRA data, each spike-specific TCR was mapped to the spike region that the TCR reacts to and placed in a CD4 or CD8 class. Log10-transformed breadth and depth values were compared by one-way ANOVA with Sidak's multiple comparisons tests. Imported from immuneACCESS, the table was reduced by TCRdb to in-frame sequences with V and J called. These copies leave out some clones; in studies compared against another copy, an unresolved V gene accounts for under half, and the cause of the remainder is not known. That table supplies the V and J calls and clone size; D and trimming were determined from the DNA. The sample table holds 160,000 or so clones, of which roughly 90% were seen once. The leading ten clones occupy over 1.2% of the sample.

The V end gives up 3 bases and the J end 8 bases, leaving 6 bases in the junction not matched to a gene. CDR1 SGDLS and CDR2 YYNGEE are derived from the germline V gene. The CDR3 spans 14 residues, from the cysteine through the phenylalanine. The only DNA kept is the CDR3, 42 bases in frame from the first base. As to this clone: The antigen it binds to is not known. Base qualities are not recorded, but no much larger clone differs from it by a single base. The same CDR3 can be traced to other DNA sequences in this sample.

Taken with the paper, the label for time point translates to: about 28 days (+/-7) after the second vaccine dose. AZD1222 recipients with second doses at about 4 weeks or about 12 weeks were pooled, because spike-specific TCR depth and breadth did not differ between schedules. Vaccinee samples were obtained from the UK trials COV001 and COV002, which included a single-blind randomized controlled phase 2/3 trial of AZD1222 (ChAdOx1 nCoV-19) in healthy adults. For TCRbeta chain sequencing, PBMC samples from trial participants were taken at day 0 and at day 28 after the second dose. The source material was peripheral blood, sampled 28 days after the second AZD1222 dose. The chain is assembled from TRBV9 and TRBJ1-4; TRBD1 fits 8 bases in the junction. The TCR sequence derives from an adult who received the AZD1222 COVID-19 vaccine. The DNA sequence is TGTGCCAGCAGCGCCGGACAGGGTGGGGAAAAACTGTTTTTT. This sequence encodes CASSAGQGGEKLFF.